The 7 T cell receptor beta chains given below trace back to one sample, sequenced in a study of blood T cells in healthy people across ages. The second PCR ran roughly 6 to 11 cycles with a sample-barcoded 5' primer and J-beta primers. In TCRdb, the 5' RACE reads were re-called with MiXCR into one record per CDR3 protein. The sample has roughly 1,700,000 distinct CDR3 sequences; roughly 27% are singletons. What was sequenced was blood. Receptor source: a woman aged 25 to 45 in good health.

The V gene is TRBV3-1, the J gene TRBJ1-4; perhaps TRBD1 as D (5 bases). Germline-derived CDR1 and CDR2 are LGHDT and YNNKEL (reference sequence). Trimming cost V 4 bases and J 4 bases, with 16 bases left between them. CDR3 length equals 16 residues. The CDR3 bases are TGTGCCAGCAGCCCGAGGGACGGAGCTTTTAATGAAAAACTGTTTTTT. This translates into CASSPRDGAFNEKLFF.

The rearrangement uses TRBV14 and TRBJ2-4; D ambiguous. The end of the DNA fits TRBJ2-7 better, so the J call may be wrong. The CDR3 runs to 14 residues. Germline CDR1 is SGHDN and CDR2 is FVKESK. CDR3 sequence (DNA): TGTGCCAGCAGCCAAGGGGCCTTCCCCTACGAGCAGTACTTC. It translates to CASSQGAFPYEQYF.

This clonotype was seen many times. This rearrangement joins TRBV5-1 to TRBJ2-3; D not certain. The CDR3 is 16 amino acids. Trimming left V 0 bases short and J 2 bases short, with 13 bases between. Germline V gives CDR1 SGHRS, CDR2 YFSETQ. The chain's CDR3 is CASSLAGSANTDTQYF. CDR3 in DNA: TGCGCCAGCAGCTTGGCCGGAAGCGCGAACACAGATACGCAGTATTTT.

The chain couples TRBV9 to TRBJ2-3; D possibly matches TRBD1 or TRBD2 (6 bases each). V lost 2 bases and J 1 base, leaving 14 bases between the germline ends. CDR1 and CDR2 from the germline V gene are SGDLS and YYNGEE. The CDR3 extends over 16 amino acids. CDR3 amino acids: CASSVYEGGRTDTQYF. The CDR3 DNA reads TGTGCCAGCAGCGTTTACGAGGGGGGCCGCACAGATACGCAGTATTTT.

This clonotype showed up many times. This sequence joins TRBV20-1 and TRBJ2-7; 14 nucleotides match TRBD2. The CDR3 extends over 17 amino acids. Germline V gene sequence: CDR1 DFQATT, CDR2 SNEGSKA (reference sequence). The V and J ends lost 5 bases and 4 bases, in that order; junction bases with no gene match: 13. This chain's CDR3 is CSAAGGRLAGGVYEQYF. CDR3 bases: TGCAGTGCTGCAGGAGGGCGACTAGCGGGAGGGGTGTACGAGCAGTACTTC.

This clonotype was seen at least ten times. V is TRBV29-1 and J is TRBJ2-5; the D is unclear. V dropped 2 bases and J dropped 5 bases, with 6 bases sitting between them. This CDR3 spans 11 amino acids. Germline CDR1 SQVTM, CDR2 ANQGSEA. CDR3 bases: TGCAGCGTTGAAAATCCGGAGACCCAGTACTTC. This sequence encodes CSVENPETQYF.

On this clonotype: With a much larger clone just one base away, this may be a read error. CDR3 region: CASSAPPGQGPYERYF. CDR3 DNA sequence: TGTGCCAGCAGTGCACCCCCGGGACAGGGACCCTACGAGCGGTACTTC. This rearrangement joins TRBV28 to TRBJ2-7, with 9 bases identical to TRBD1. Germline lookup yields CDR1 MDHEN and CDR2 SYDVKM. The length of the CDR3 is 16 residues.